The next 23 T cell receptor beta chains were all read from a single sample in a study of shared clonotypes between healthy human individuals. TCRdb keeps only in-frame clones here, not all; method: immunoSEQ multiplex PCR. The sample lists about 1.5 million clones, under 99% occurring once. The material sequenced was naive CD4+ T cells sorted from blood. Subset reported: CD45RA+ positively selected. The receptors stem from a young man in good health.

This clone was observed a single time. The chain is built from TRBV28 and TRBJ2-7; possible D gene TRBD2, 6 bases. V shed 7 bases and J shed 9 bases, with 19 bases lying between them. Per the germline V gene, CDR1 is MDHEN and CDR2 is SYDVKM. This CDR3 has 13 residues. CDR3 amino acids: CASKWGGRPGQYF. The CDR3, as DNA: TGTGCCAGCAAGTGGGGAGGACGTCCGGGGCAGTACTTC.

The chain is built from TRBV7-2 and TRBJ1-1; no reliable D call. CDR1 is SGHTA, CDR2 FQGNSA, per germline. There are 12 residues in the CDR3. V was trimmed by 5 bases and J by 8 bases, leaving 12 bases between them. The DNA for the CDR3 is TGTGCCAGCAGCCCTTATAACGTGGAAGCTTTCTTT. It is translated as CASSPYNVEAFF.

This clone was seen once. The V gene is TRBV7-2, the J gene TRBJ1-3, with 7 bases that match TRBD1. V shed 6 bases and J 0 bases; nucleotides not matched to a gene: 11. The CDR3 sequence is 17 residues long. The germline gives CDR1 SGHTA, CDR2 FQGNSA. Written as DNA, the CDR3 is TGTGCCAGCAGTCGAACCGGGACAGCTGGCTCTGGAAACACCATATATTTT. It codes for CASSRTGTAGSGNTIYF.

The CDR3 region has the DNA TGTGCCAGCAGCGTAGCTTCGGCGGGGAACTATGGCTACACCTTC. Translated: CASSVASAGNYGYTF. This sequence joins TRBV9 and TRBJ1-2; D not resolved. V lost 0 bases and J lost 2, with 11 bases in between. The CDR3 is 15 residues long. Looked up from germline, CDR1 is SGDLS and CDR2 is YYNGEE.

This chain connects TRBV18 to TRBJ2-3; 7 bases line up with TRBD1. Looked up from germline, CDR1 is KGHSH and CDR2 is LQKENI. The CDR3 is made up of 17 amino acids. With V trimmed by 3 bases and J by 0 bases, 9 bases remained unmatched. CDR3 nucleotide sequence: TGTGCCAGCTCACCTTACGGACAGGAGCTTAGCACAGATACGCAGTATTTT. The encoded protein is CASSPYGQELSTDTQYF.

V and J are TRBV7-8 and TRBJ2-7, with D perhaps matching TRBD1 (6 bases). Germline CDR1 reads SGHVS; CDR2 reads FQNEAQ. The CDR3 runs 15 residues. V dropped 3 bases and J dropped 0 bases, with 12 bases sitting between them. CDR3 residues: CASSFHRDTSYEQYF. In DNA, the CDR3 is TGTGCCAGCAGCTTCCACCGGGACACCTCCTACGAGCAGTACTTC. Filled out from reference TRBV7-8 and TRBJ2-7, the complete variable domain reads GAGVSQSPRYKVAKRGQDVALRCDPISGHVSLFWYQQALGQGPEFLTYFQNEAQLDKSGLPSDRFFAERPEGSVSTLKIQRTQQEDSAVYLCASSFHRDTSYEQYFGPGTRLTVT.

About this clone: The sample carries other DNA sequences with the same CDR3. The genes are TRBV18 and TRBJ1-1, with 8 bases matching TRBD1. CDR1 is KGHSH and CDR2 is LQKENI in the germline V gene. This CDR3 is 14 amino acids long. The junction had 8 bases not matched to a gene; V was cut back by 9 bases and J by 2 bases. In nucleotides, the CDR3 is TGTGCCAGTTCAGGACAGGGACTTAACACTGAAGCTTTCTTT. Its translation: CASSGQGLNTEAFF.

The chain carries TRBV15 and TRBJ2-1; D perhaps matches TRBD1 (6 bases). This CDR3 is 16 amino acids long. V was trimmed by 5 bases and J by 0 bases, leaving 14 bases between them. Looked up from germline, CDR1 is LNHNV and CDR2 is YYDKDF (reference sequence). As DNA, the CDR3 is TGTGCCACCAGCGACCGGACAGTCAGCTCCTACAATGAGCAGTTCTTC. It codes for CATSDRTVSSYNEQFF.

The CDR3 DNA reads as TGTGCCACCAGCAGAGTGACGGTCGCGGATGAGCAGTTCTTC. Amino acid sequence: CATSRVTVADEQFF. The chain employs TRBV15 and TRBJ2-1; D ambiguous. Trimming removed 1 base at V and 8 bases at J, with 12 bases between. The germline gives CDR1 LNHNV, CDR2 YYDKDF (reference sequence). This CDR3 region has 14 residues.

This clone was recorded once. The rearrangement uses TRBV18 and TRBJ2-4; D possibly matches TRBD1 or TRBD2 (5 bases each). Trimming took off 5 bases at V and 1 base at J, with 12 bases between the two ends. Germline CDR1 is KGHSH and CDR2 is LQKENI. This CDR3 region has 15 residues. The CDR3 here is CASSDSRGAKNIQYF. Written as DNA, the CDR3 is TGTGCCAGCTCAGATTCGAGGGGCGCCAAAAACATTCAGTACTTC.

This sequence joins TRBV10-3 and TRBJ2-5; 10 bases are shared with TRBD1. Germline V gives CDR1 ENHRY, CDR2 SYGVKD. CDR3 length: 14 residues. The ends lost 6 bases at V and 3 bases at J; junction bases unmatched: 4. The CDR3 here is CAIRSGTGEETQYF. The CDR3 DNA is TGTGCCATCAGGTCCGGGACAGGGGAAGAGACCCAGTACTTC.

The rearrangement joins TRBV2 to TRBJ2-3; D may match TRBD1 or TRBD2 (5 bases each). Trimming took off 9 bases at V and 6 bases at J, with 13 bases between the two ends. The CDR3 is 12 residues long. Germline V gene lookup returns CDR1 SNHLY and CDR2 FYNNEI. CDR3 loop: CASETGADTQYF. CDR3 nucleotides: TGTGCCAGTGAAACCGGGGCCGATACGCAGTATTTT.

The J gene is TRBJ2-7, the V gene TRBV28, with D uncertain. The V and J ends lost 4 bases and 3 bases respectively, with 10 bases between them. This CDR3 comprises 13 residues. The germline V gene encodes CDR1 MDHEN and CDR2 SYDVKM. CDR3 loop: CASSSLNYYEQYF. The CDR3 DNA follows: TGTGCCAGCAGTTCTCTCAACTACTACGAGCAGTACTTC.

The DNA for the CDR3 is TGTGCCAGCAGCCCGGCGGGGACAGATACGCAGTATTTT. This translates into CASSPAGTDTQYF. The chain couples TRBV14 to TRBJ2-3; tentative D call: TRBD2 (6 bases). The V gene's germline CDR1 is SGHDN and CDR2 FVKESK. This CDR3 is 13 amino acids long. The V end was cut by 4 bases, the J end by 3 bases, with 8 bases between.

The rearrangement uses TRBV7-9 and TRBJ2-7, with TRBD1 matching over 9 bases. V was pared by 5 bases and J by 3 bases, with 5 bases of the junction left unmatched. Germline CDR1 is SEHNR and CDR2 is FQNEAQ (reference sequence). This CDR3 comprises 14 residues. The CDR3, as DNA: TGTGCCAGCAGCACAGGACAGGGGAACTACGAGCAGTACTTC. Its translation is CASSTGQGNYEQYF. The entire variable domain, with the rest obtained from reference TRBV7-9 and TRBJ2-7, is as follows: DTGVSQNPRHKITKRGQNVTFRCDPISEHNRLYWYRQTLGQGPEFLTYFQNEAQLEKSRLLSDRFSAERPKGSFSTLEIQRTEQGDSAMYLCASSTGQGNYEQYFGPGTRLTVT.

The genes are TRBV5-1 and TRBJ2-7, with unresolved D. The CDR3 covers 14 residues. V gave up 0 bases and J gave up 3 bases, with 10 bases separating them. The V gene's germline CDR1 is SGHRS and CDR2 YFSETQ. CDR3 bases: TGCGCCAGCAGCTTGGATCCCCACAACTACGAGCAGTACTTC. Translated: CASSLDPHNYEQYF.

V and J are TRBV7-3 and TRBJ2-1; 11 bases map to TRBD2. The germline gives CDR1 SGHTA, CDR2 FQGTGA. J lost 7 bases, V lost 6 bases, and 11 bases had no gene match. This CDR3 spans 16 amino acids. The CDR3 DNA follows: TGTGCCAGCAGTCGTTTAGCGGGAGGGCCAGGGAATGAGCAGTTCTTC. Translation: CASSRLAGGPGNEQFF.

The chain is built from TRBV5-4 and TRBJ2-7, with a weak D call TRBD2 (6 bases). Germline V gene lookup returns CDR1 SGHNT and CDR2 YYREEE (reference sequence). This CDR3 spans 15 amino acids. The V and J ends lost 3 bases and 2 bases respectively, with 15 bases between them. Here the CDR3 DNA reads TGTGCCAGCAGCTCACAGCGGGCGGCCACCTACGAGCAGTACTTC. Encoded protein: CASSSQRAATYEQYF.

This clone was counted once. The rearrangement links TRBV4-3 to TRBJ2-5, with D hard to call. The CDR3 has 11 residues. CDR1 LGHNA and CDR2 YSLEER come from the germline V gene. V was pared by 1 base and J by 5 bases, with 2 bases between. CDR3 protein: CASSQAETQYF. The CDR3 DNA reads TGCGCCAGCAGCCAAGCGGAGACCCAGTACTTC.

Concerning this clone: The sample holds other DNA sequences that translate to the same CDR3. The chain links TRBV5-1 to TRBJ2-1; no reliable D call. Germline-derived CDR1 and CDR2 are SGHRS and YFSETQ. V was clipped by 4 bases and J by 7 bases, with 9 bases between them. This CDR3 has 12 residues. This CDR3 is CASSLALNEQFF. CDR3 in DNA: TGCGCCAGCAGCCTGGCGTTGAATGAGCAGTTCTTC.

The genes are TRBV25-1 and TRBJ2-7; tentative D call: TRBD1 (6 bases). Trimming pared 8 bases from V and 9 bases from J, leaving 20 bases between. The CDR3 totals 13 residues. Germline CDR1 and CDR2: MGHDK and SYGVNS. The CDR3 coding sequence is TGTGCCAGCGCACCAGGGGCTACCGTGGGGCAGTACTTC. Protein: CASAPGATVGQYF.

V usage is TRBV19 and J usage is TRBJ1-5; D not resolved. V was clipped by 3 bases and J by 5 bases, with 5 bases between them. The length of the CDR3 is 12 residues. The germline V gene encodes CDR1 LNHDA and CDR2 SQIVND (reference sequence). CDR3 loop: CASSMTHQPQHF. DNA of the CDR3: TGTGCCAGTAGTATGACCCATCAGCCCCAGCATTTT.

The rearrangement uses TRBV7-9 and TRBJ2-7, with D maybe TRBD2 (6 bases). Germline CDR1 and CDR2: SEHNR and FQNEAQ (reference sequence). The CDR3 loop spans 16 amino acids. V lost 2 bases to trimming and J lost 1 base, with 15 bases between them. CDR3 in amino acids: CASSLQTPAGSYEQYF. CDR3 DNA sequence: TGTGCCAGCAGCTTACAGACACCCGCGGGGTCCTACGAGCAGTACTTC. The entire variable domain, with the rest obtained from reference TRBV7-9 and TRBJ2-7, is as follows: DTGVSQNPRHKITKRGQNVTFRCDPISEHNRLYWYRQTLGQGPEFLTYFQNEAQLEKSRLLSDRFSAERPKGSFSTLEIQRTEQGDSAMYLCASSLQTPAGSYEQYFGPGTRLTVT.